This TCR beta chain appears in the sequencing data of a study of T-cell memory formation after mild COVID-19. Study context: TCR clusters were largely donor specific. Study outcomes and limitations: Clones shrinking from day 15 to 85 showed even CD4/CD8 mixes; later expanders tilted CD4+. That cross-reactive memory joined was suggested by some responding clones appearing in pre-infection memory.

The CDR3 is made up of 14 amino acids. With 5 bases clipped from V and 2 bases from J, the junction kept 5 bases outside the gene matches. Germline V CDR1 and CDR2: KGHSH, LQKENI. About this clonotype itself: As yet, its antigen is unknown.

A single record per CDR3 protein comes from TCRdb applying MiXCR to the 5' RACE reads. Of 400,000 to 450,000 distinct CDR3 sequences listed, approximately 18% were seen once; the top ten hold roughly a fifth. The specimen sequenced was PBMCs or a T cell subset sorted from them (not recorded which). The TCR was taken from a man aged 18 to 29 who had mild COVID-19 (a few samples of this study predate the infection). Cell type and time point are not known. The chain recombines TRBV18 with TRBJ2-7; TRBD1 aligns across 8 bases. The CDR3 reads CASSVGTGAYEQYF. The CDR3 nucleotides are TGTGCCAGCTCAGTAGGGACAGGAGCCTACGAGCAGTACTTC.